This entry features one T cell receptor (beta chain) sequence. This sample was included in a study of monozygotic twins with inflammatory bowel disease. Germline lookup yields CDR1 MNHNS and CDR2 SASEGT. The CDR3 spans 14 residues. Every TCR library consumed about 3.5 ug of total RNA. No DNA is given; TCRdb re-called the 5' RACE reads and lists each CDR3 protein once. The listing contains a few hundred thousand distinct CDR3 sequences. The sequence came from a human donor with ulcerative colitis or Crohn's disease, or a healthy co-twin of an affected twin (not recorded which). The specimen was blood. The chain is built from TRBV6-1 and TRBJ2-7; the D gene TCRdb calls, TRBD1, cannot be checked with no DNA. The CDR3 protein is CASGRGGGRFEQYF.